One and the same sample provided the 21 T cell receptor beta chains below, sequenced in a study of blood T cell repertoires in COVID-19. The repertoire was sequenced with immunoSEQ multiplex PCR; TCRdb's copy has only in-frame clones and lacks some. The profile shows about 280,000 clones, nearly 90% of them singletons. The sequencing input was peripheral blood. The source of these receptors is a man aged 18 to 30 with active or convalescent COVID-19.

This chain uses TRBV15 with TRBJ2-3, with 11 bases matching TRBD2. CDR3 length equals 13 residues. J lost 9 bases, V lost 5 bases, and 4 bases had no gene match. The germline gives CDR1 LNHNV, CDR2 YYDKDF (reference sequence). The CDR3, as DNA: TGTGCCACCAGCGTGTCTAGCGGGGGGACGCAGTATTTT. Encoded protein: CATSVSSGGTQYF.

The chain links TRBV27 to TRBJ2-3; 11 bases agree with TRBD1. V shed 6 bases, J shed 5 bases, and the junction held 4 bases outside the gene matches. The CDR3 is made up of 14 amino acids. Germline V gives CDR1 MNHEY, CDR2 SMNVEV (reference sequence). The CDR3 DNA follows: TGTGCCAGCAGGGACAGGGGGCGTATAGATACGCAGTATTTT. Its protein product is CASRDRGRIDTQYF.

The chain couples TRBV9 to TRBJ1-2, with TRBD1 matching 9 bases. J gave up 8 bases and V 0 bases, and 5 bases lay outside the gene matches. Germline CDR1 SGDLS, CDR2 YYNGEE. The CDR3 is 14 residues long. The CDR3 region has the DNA TGTGCCAGCAGCGTAGGGACAGGGGATCGCGGCTACACCTTC. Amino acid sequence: CASSVGTGDRGYTF. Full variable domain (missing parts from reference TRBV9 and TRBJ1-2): DSGVTQTPKHLITATGQRVTLRCSPRSGDLSVYWYQQSLDQGLQFLIQYYNGEERAKGNILERFSAQQFPDLHSELNLSSLELGDSALYFCASSVGTGDRGYTFGSGTRLTVV.

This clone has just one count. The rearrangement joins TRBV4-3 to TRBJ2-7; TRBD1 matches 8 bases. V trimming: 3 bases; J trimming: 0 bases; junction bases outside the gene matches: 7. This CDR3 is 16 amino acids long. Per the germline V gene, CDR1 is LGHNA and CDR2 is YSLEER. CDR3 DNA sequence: TGCGCCAGCAGCCAGGTCCGGGACAGGCGCTCCTACGAGCAGTACTTC. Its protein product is CASSQVRDRRSYEQYF.

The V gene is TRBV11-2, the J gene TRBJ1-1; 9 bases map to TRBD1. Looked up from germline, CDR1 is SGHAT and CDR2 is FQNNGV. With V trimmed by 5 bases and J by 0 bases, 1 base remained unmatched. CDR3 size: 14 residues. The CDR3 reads CASSGQGMNTEAFF. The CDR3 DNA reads TGTGCCAGCAGCGGACAGGGGATGAACACTGAAGCTTTCTTT.

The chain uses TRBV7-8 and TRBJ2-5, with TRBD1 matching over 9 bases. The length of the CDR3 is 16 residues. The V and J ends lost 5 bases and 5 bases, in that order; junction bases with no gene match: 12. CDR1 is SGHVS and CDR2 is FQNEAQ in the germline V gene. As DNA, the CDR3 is TGTGCCAGCAGCCCTTACAGGGGGCTCGTTCAGGAGACCCAGTACTTC. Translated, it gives CASSPYRGLVQETQYF.

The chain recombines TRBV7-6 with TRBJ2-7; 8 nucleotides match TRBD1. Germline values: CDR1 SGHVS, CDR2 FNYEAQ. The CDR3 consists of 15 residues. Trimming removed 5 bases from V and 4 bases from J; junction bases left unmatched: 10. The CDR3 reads CASSPGGQGAYEQYF. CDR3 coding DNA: TGTGCCAGCAGCCCAGGGGGGCAGGGGGCTTACGAGCAGTACTTC.

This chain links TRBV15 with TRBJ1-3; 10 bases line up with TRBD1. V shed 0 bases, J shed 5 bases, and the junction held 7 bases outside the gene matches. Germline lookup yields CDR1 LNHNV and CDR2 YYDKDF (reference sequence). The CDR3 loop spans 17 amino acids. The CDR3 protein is CATSREIPGQGRNTIYF. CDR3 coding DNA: TGTGCCACCAGCAGAGAAATACCGGGACAGGGGCGAAACACCATATATTTT.

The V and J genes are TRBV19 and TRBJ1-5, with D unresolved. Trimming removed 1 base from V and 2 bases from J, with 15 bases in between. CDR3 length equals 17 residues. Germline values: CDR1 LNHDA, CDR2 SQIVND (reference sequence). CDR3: CASSIGPRRAGNQPQHF. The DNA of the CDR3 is TGTGCCAGTAGTATAGGCCCCCGGCGGGCGGGCAATCAGCCCCAGCATTTT.

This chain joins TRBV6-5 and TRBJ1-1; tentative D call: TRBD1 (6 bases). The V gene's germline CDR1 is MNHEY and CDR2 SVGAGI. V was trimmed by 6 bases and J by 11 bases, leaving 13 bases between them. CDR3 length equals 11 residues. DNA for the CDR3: TGTGCCAGCAGCCAGGGGTTAGAGGCTTTCTTT. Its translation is CASSQGLEAFF.

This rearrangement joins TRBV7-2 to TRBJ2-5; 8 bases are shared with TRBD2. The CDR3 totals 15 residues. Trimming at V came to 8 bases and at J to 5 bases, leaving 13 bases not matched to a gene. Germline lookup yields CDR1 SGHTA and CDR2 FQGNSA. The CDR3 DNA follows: TGTGCCAGCCTGACCTCTCTTGCGGGGGGCGAGACCCAGTACTTC. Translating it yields CASLTSLAGGETQYF.

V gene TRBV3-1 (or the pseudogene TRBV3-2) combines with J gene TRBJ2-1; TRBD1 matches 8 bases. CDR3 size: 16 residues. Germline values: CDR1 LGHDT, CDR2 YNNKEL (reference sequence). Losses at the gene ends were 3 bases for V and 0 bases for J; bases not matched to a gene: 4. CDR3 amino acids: CASSQTGVGSYNEQFF. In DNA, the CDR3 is TGTGCCAGCAGCCAGACAGGGGTGGGCTCCTACAATGAGCAGTTCTTC.

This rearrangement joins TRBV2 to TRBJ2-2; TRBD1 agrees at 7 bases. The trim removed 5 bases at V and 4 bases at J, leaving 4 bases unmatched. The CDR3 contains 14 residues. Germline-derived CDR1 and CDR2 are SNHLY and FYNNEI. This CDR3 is CASSKGQATGELFF. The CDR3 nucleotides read TGTGCCAGCAGTAAAGGACAGGCCACCGGGGAGCTGTTTTTT.

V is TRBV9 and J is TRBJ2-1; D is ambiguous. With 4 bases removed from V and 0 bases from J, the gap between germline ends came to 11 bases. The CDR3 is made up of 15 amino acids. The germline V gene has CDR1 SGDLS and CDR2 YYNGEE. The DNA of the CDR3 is TGTGCCAGCAGCTCCGCACAGAGCTCCTACAATGAGCAGTTCTTC. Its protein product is CASSSAQSSYNEQFF.

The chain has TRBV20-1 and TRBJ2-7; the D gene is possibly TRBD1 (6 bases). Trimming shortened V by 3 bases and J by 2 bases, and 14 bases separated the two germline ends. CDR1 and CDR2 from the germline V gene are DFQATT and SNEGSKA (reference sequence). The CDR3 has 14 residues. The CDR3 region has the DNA TGCAGTGCTAGTCAATTACAGGGAACCTACGAGCAGTACTTC. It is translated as CSASQLQGTYEQYF.

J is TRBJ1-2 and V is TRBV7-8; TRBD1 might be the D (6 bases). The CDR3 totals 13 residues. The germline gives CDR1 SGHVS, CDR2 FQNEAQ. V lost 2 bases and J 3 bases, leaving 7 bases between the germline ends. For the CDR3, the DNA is TGTGCCAGCAGCTTAAGGACAGACTATGGCTACACCTTC. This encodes CASSLRTDYGYTF.

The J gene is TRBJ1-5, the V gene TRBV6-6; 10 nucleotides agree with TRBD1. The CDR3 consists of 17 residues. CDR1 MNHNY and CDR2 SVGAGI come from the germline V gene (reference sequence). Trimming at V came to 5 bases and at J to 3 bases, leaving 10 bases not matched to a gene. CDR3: CASSPRGDRGANQPQHF. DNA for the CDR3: TGTGCCAGCAGTCCCCGGGGGGACAGGGGCGCCAATCAGCCCCAGCATTTT.

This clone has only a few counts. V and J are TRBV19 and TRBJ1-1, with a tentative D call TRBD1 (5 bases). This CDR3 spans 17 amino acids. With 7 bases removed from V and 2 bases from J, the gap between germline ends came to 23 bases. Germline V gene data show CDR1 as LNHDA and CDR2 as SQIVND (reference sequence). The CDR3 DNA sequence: TGTGCCAGTACAGAGAGCTGGTTAAACAGGTTCAACACTGAAGCTTTCTTT. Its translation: CASTESWLNRFNTEAFF.

The CDR3 sequence: CAVGGDTRTYEQYF. CDR3 sequence (DNA): TGTGCCGTTGGGGGGGACACGCGAACCTACGAGCAGTACTTC. The J gene is TRBJ2-7, the V gene TRBV6-5; tentative D call: TRBD2 (7 bases). This CDR3 is built from 14 residues. Trimming removed 11 bases from V and 2 bases from J, with 19 bases in between. Per the germline V gene, CDR1 is MNHEY and CDR2 is SVGAGI.

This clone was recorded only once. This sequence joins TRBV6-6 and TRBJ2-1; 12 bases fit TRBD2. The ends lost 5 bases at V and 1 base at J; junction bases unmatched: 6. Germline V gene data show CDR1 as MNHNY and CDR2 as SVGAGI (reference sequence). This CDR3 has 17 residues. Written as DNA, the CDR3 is TGTGCCAGCAGTCCTCTAGCGGGGGGGCGGTCCTACAATGAGCAGTTCTTC. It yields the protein CASSPLAGGRSYNEQFF.

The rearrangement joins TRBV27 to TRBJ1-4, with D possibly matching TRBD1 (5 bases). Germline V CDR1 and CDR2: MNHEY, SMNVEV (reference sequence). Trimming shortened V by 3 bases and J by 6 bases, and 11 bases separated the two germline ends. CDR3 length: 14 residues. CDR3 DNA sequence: TGTGCCAGCAGTTTGATCAGGGCGGATGAAAAACTGTTTTTT. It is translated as CASSLIRADEKLFF.